This T cell receptor (beta chain) was recorded in a study of CD8 T cells in Susac syndrome. Study results and caveats: A relatively small number of individuals underwent TCR sequencing and HLA analysis.

Regarding this clonotype: Its antigen is currently unknown.

A quantity of roughly 0.5 to 1 ug RNA underwent reverse transcription using random hexamers. With immunoSEQ multiplex PCR, TCR beta CDR3 was amplified across 54 Vbeta and 13 Jbeta. TCRdb fed the immunoSEQ multiplex PCR reads into MiXCR, producing one record per CDR3 protein. The sample lists more than 110,000 distinct CDR3 sequences; roughly 94% were seen once. Between the trimmed V and J ends, which lost 2 bases and 5 bases, there was a span of 7 bases. The germline gives CDR1 SEHNR, CDR2 FQNEAQ (reference sequence). The CDR3 is 12 residues long. Age- and sex-matched healthy donors served as the control group. TEMRA cells underwent FACS enrichment and CD8+ and CD4+ T cells underwent negative isolation.

This receptor was identified in a human donor in good health. V is TRBV7-9 and J is TRBJ2-7; D remains ambiguous. Sample: CD8+ T cells from PBMCs. Here the CDR3 DNA reads TGTGCCAGCAGCTTATCGGCCCACGAGCAGTACTTC. It is translated as CASSLSAHEQYF.